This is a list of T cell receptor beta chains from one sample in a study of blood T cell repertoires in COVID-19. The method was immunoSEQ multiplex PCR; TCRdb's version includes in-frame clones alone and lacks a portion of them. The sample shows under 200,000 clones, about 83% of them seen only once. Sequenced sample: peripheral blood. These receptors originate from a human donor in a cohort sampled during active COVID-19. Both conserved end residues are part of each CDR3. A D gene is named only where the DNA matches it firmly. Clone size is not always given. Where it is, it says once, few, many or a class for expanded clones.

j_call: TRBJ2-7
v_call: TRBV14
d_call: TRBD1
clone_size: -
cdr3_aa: CASSPRGPAPYEQYF
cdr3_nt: TGTGCCAGCAGCCCTAGGGGGCCGGCCCCATACGAGCAGTACTTC

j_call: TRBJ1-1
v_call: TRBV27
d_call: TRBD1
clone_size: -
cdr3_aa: CASSPPRQGPLNTEAFF
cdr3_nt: TGTGCCAGCAGTCCACCAAGACAGGGCCCTTTGAACACTGAAGCTTTCTTT

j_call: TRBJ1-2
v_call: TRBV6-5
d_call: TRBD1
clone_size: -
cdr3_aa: CASSYLGQGYGYTF
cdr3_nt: TGTGCCAGCAGTTATCTGGGACAGGGGTATGGCTACACCTTC

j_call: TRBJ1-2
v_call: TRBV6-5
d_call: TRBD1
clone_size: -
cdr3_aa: CASSRDRGYYGYTF
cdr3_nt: TGTGCCAGCAGCCGGGACAGGGGATACTATGGCTACACCTTC

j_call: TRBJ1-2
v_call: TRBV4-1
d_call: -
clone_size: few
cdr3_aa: CASSQGFLLNYGYTF
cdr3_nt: TGCGCCAGCAGCCAAGGCTTTTTACTTAACTATGGCTACACCTTC

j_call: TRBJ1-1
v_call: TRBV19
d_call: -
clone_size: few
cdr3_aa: CASSIYVWAGANMNTEAFF
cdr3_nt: TGTGCCAGTAGTATTTATGTCTGGGCAGGGGCTAACATGAACACTGAAGCTTTCTTT

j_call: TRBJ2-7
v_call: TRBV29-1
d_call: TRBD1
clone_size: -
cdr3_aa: CSVIRDRPYEQYF
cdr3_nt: TGCAGCGTTATCCGGGACAGACCCTACGAGCAGTACTTC

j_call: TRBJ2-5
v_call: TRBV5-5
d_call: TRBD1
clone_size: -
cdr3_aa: CASSAGGTGWKETQYF
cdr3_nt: TGTGCCAGCAGCGCTGGGGGGACAGGGTGGAAAGAGACCCAGTACTTC

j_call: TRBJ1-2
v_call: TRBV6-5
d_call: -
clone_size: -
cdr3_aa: CASRPGAGPNYGYTF
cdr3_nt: TGTGCCAGCAGACCTGGGGCAGGCCCTAACTATGGCTACACCTTC

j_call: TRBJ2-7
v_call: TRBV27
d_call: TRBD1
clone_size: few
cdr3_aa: CASSLGDSRGEQYF
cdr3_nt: TGTGCCAGCAGTTTGGGGGACAGTCGCGGCGAGCAGTACTTC

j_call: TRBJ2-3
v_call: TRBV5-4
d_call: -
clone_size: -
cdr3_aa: CASSLEGGSTDTQYF
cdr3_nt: TGTGCCAGCAGCTTAGAGGGCGGGAGCACAGATACGCAGTATTTT

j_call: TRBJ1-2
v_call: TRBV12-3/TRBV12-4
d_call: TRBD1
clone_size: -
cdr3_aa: CASSLTGDYGYTF
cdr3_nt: TGTGCCAGCAGCCTCACAGGGGACTATGGCTACACCTTC

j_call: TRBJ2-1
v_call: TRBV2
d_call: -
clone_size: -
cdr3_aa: CASSAPWRGASSYNEQFF
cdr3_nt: TGTGCCAGCAGTGCCCCCTGGCGGGGAGCTTCCTCCTACAATGAGCAGTTCTTC

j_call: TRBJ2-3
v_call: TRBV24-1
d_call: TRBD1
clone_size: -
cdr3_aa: CATGGQGLDTQYF
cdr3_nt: TGTGCCACAGGGGGACAGGGGTTGGATACGCAGTATTTT

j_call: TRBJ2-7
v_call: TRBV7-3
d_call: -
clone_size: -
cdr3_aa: CASSPSGIEQYF
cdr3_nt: TGTGCCAGCAGTCCTTCGGGGATCGAGCAGTACTTC

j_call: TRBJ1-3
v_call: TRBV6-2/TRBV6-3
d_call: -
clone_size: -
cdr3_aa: CASSFFASGNTIYF
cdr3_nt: TGTGCCAGCAGTTTCTTCGCGTCTGGAAACACCATATATTTT

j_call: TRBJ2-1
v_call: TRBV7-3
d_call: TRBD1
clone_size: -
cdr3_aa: CASSLTDRVDEQFF
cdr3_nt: TGTGCCAGCAGCTTAACGGACAGGGTCGATGAGCAGTTCTTC

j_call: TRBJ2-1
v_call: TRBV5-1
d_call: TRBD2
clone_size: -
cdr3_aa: CASNMGLAGYNEQFF
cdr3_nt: TGCGCCAGCAATATGGGACTAGCGGGGTACAATGAGCAGTTCTTC

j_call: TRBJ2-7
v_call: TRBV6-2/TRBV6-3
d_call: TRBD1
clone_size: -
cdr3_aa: CASSYPGQGKIYEQYF
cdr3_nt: TGTGCCAGCAGTTACCCCGGACAGGGAAAGATCTACGAGCAGTACTTC

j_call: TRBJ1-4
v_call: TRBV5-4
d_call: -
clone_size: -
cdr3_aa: CASSLGSVGKLFF
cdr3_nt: TGTGCCAGCAGCTTGGGAAGCGTAGGAAAACTGTTTTTT

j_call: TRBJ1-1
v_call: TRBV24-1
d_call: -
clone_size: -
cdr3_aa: CATVGGTNTEAFF
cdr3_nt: TGTGCCACCGTGGGGGGTACGAACACTGAAGCTTTCTTT

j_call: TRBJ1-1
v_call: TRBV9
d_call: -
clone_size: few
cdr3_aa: CASSVASTGNTEAFF
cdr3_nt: TGTGCCAGCAGCGTAGCTTCAACAGGAAACACTGAAGCTTTCTTT

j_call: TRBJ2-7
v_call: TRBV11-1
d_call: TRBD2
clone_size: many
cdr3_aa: CARGLAGQGREQYF
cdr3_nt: TGTGCCAGGGGGCTAGCGGGCCAGGGGAGGGAGCAGTACTTC

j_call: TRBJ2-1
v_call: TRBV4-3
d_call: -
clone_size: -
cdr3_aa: CASSHFVGARNNEQFF
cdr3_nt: TGCGCCAGCAGCCACTTTGTAGGGGCGCGGAATAATGAGCAGTTCTTC

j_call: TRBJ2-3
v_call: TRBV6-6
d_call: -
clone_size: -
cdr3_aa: CASRLPSTDTQYF
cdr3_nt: TGTGCCAGCAGACTACCTAGCACAGATACGCAGTATTTT

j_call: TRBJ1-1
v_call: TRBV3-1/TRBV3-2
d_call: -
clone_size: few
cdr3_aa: CATSGGRRSPEAFF
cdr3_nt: TGTGCCACCTCGGGAGGGCGGAGATCCCCTGAAGCTTTCTTT

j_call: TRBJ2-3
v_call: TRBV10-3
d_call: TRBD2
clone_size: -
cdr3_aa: CAIRSPYGGGNTDTQYF
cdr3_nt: TGTGCCATCAGGTCACCATACGGCGGGGGGAACACAGATACGCAGTATTTT

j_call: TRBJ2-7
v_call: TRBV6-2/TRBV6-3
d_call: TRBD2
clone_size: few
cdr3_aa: CASRPLRTSGDEQYF
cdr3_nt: TGTGCCAGCAGACCTCTCCGGACTAGCGGGGACGAGCAGTACTTC

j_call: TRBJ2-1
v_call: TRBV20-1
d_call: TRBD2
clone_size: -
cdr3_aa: CTGLPSSEQFF
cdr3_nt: TGCACGGGACTACCAAGCAGTGAGCAGTTCTTC

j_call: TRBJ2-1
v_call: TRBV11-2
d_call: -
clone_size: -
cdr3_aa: CASSLAIRNEQFF
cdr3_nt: TGTGCCAGCAGCTTAGCTATACGGAATGAGCAGTTCTTC

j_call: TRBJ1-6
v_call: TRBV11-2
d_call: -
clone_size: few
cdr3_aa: CASKQYRDPNSPLHF
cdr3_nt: TGTGCCAGTAAACAGTACAGGGATCCTAATTCACCCCTCCACTTT

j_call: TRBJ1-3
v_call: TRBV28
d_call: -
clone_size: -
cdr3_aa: CASSQSAGAGNTIYF
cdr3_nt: TGTGCCAGCAGCCAGTCGGCGGGGGCTGGAAACACCATATATTTT

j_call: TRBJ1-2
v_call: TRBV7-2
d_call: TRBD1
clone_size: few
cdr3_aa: CASSPSTGADYGYTF
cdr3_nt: TGTGCCAGCAGCCCCTCGACAGGGGCAGACTATGGCTACACCTTC

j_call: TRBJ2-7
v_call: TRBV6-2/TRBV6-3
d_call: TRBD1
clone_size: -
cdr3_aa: CASSPATGGYEQYF
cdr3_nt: TGTGCCAGCAGTCCAGCGACAGGGGGGTACGAGCAGTACTTC

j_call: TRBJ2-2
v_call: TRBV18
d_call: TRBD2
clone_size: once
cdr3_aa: CASSPLAGTGELFF
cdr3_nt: TGTGCCAGCTCACCACTAGCGGGGACCGGGGAGCTGTTTTTT

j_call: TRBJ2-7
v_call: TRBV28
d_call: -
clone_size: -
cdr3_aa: CASRQEGHEQYF
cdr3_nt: TGTGCCAGCAGACAGGAAGGCCACGAGCAGTACTTC

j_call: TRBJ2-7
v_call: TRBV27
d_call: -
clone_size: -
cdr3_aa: CASSLRGTAPYEQYF
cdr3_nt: TGTGCCAGCAGTTTACGGGGGACGGCGCCCTACGAGCAGTACTTC